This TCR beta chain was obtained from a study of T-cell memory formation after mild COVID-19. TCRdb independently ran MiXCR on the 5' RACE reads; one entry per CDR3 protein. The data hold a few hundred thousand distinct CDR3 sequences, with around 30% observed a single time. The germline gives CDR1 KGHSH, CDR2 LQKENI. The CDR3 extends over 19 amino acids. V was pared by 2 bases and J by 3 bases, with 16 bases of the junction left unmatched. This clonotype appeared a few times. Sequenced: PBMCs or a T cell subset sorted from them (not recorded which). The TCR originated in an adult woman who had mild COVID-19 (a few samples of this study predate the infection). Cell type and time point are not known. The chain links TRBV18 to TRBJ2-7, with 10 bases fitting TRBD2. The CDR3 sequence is CASSPISRGLASGSYEQYF. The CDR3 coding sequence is TGTGCCAGCTCACCAATAAGCAGGGGGCTGGCTAGCGGGAGCTACGAGCAGTACTTC.